This T cell receptor (beta chain) was obtained from a study of T-cell memory formation after mild COVID-19. Study-wide points: The pre-infection memory compartment contained some responding clones, suggesting cross-reactive memory joined.

From germline, CDR1 is LGHDT and CDR2 YNNKEL (reference sequence). This CDR3 comprises 11 residues. V was trimmed by 3 bases and J by 7 bases, leaving 7 bases between them. TCR alpha and TCR beta cDNA libraries carrying sample barcodes and UMIs were produced by 5'RACE using constant-segment primers. TCRdb reprocessed the 5' RACE reads via MiXCR and lists one record per CDR3 protein. The data hold some 410,000 distinct CDR3 sequences, with 23% observed a single time. This clonotype was seen a few times. Antigen specificity is unknown. The rearrangement joins TRBV3-1 to TRBJ2-7; D remains ambiguous. The sample consisted of PBMCs or a T cell subset sorted from them (not recorded which). This TCR came from an adult woman who had mild COVID-19 (a few samples of this study predate the infection). Cell type and time point are not known. The CDR3 bases are TGTGCCAGCAGCCACCCCGGTGAGCAGTACTTC. It yields the protein CASSHPGEQYF.